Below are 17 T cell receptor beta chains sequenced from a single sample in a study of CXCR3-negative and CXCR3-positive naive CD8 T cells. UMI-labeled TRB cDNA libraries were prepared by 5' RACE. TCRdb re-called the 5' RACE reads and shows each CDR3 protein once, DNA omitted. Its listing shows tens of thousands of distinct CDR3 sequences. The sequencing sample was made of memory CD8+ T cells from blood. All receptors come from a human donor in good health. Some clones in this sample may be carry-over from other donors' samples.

The CDR3: CASSFSRVAGGKDTQYF. The chain recombines TRBV28 with TRBJ2-3; TCRdb indicates TRBD2, and absent DNA this call remains unverified. Germline CDR1 and CDR2: MDHEN and SYDVKM. CDR3 length: 17 residues.

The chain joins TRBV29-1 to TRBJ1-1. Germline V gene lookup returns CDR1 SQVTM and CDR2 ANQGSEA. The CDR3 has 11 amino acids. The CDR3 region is CSVRGDTEAFF.

This CDR3 reads CSVTDRNPGGYTF. This chain uses TRBV29-1 with TRBJ1-2; the TRBD1 assignment by TCRdb is unverifiable without DNA. Germline V gene sequence: CDR1 SQVTM, CDR2 ANQGSEA. This CDR3 spans 13 amino acids.

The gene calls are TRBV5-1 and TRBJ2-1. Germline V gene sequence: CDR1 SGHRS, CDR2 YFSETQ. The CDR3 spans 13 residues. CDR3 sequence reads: CASSLGPHNEQFF.

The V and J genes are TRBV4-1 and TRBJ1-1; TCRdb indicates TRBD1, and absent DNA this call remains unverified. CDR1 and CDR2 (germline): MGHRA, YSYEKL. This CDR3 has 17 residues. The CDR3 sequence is CASSHDKTGALNTEAFF.

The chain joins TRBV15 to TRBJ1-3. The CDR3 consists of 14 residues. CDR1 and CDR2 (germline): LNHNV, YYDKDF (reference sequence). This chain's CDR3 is CATSGSTTGNTIYF.

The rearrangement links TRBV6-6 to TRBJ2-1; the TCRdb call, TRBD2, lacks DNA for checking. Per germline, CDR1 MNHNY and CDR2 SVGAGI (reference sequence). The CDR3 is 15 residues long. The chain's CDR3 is CASSSLAGGRHEQFF.

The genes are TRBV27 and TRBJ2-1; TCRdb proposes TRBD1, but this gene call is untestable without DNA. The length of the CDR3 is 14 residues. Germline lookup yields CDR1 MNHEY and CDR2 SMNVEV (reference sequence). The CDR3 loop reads CASRPIGGYNEQFF.

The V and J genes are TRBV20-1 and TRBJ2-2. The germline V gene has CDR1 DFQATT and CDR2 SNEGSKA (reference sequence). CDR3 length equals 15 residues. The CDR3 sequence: CSARDLGANTGELFF.

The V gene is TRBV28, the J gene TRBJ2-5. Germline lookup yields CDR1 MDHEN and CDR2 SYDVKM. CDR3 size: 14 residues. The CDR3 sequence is CASSFVALQETQYF.

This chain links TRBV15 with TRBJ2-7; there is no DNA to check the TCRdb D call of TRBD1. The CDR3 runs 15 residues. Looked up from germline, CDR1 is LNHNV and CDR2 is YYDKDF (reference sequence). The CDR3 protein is CATSISTGGSYEQYF.

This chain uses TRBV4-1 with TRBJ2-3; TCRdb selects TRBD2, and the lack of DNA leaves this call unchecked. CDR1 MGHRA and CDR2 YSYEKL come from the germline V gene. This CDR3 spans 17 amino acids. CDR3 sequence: CASSQVFSGGITNTQYF.

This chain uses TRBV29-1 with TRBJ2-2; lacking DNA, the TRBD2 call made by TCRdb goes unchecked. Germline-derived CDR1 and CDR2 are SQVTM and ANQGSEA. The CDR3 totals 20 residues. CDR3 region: CSVEDRTRTSGRPNTGELFF.

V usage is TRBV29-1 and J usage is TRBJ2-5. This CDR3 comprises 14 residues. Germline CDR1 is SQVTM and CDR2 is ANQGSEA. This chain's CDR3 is CSVESTRSQETQYF.

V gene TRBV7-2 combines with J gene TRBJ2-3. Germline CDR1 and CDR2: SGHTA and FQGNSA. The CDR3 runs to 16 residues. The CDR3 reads CASSFWQFSSTDTQYF. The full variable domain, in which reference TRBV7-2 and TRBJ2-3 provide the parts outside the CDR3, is GAGVSQSPSNKVTEKGKDVELRCDPISGHTALYWYRQSLGQGLEFLIYFQGNSAPDKSGLPSDRFSAERTGGSVSTLTIQRTQQEDSAVYLCASSFWQFSSTDTQYFGPGTRLTVL.

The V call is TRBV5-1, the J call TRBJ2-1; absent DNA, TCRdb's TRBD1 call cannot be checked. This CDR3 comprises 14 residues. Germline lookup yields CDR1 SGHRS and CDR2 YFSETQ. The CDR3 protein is CASSGATGSYGQFF.

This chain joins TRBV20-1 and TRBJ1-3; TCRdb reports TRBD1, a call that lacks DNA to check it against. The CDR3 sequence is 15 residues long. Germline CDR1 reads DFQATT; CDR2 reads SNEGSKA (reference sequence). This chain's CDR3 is CSARGAPSSGNTIYF.